Listed here are 20 T cell receptor beta chains from one sample, sequenced in a study of blood T cells in healthy people across ages. With a J-beta primer mix and a sample-barcoded 5' primer, a second PCR ran about 7 to 11 cycles. TCRdb ran MiXCR on the 5' RACE reads and lists one entry per CDR3 protein. This sample carries approximately 790,000 distinct CDR3 sequences, about 62% of them seen once, and the ten largest clones take roughly a quarter. Sequenced: blood. The receptor set was obtained from a man aged 25 to 40 in good health.

This clonotype was seen at least ten times. The J gene is TRBJ2-1, the V gene TRBV12-3 or TRBV12-4; TRBD2 agrees at 9 bases. The junction had 8 bases not matched to a gene; V was cut back by 7 bases and J by 4 bases. The CDR3 is 15 residues long. The CDR3 protein is CASTPFSGGYNEQFF. The CDR3 DNA reads as TGTGCCAGCACCCCGTTTAGCGGGGGTTACAATGAGCAGTTCTTC.

The gene calls are TRBV29-1 and TRBJ1-3, with unresolved D. Trimming removed 4 bases from V and 3 bases from J, with 10 bases in between. The germline V gene has CDR1 SQVTM and CDR2 ANQGSEA. This CDR3 has 13 residues. The CDR3 DNA reads TGCAGCGTTGTATCGGTTGGTGGAAACACCATATATTTT. Residues: CSVVSVGGNTIYF. The full variable domain, completed using reference TRBV29-1 and TRBJ1-3, is SAVISQKPSRDICQRGTSLTIQCQVDSQVTMMFWYRQQPGQSLTLIATANQGSEATYESGFVIDKFPISRPNLTFSTLTVSNMSPEDSSIYLCSVVSVGGNTIYFGEGSWLTVV.

CDR3 sequence reads: CASSYPGQGYSPLHF. For the CDR3, the DNA is TGTGCCAGCAGTTACCCGGGACAGGGCTATTCACCCCTCCACTTT. This chain links TRBV6-2 or TRBV6-3 with TRBJ1-6, with 9 bases aligning to TRBD1. This CDR3 spans 15 amino acids. J gave up 8 bases and V 2 bases, and 4 bases lay outside the gene matches. CDR1 is MNHEY and CDR2 is SVGEGT in the germline V gene.

The table lists this clonotype with a count of one. The chain links TRBV10-3 to TRBJ2-5; TRBD1 matches 9 bases. The CDR3 is 15 amino acids. V lost 0 bases to trimming and J lost 5 bases; unmatched junction nucleotides: 4. Germline-derived CDR1 and CDR2 are ENHRY and SYGVKD. This chain's CDR3 is CAISESTGGAETQYF. The CDR3 nucleotides read TGTGCCATCAGTGAGTCAACAGGGGGCGCGGAGACCCAGTACTTC.

V gene TRBV7-9 combines with J gene TRBJ2-4; 11 nucleotides align to TRBD1. The J call is in doubt because the DNA end fits TRBJ2-7 better. Germline V lookup: CDR1 SEHNR, CDR2 FQNEAQ (reference sequence). The CDR3 has 15 amino acids. CDR3 bases: TGTGCCAGCAGGCCCGGGACAGGGGGTTACTACGAGCAGTACTTC. It specifies CASRPGTGGYYEQYF.

V is TRBV12-3 or TRBV12-4 and J is TRBJ1-5; 8 bases match TRBD1. This CDR3 has 15 residues. V was clipped by 6 bases and J by 4 bases; unmatched bases: 8. The DNA for the CDR3 is TGTGCCAGCAGGGCCGGGACAGGTTTTAATCAGCCCCAGCATTTT. Its translation is CASRAGTGFNQPQHF.

The chain combines TRBV20-1 with TRBJ2-7; 9 nucleotides match TRBD2. Germline trimming cut 0 bases from V and 4 bases from J; bases unmatched to any gene: 4. The CDR3 is 14 residues long. Germline values: CDR1 DFQATT, CDR2 SNEGSKA (reference sequence). CDR3 amino acids: CSARDGAGGYEQYF. The DNA for the CDR3 is TGCAGTGCTAGAGATGGAGCGGGAGGATACGAGCAGTACTTC.

The chain has TRBV4-3 and TRBJ1-5; D is ambiguous. Between the trimmed V and J ends, which lost 0 bases and 0 bases, there was a span of 9 bases. This CDR3 is 16 amino acids long. Germline V lookup: CDR1 LGHNA, CDR2 YSLEER. This CDR3 reads CASSQDGQNSNQPQHF. In DNA form, the CDR3 reads TGCGCCAGCAGCCAAGACGGGCAGAATAGCAATCAGCCCCAGCATTTT.

The V and J genes are TRBV3-1 and TRBJ2-7; D is unclear. This CDR3 has 12 residues. CDR1 and CDR2 from the germline V gene are LGHDT and YNNKEL (reference sequence). V lost 4 bases, J lost 5 bases, and 9 bases lay in between. The CDR3 reads CASSPKSHEQYF. CDR3 bases: TGTGCCAGCAGCCCTAAGTCCCACGAGCAGTACTTC.

This chain uses TRBV6-5 with TRBJ1-5, with 10 bases aligning to TRBD1. This CDR3 is 14 amino acids long. CDR1 is MNHEY, CDR2 SVGAGI, per germline. The V and J ends lost 9 bases and 5 bases, in that order; junction bases with no gene match: 7. The CDR3: CASGQGGGDQPQHF. The CDR3 DNA sequence: TGTGCCAGTGGACAGGGGGGCGGAGATCAGCCCCAGCATTTT.

This chain links TRBV6-5 with TRBJ2-7; no reliable D call. The assigned J gene may be wrong: the sequence end matches TRBJ2-5 better. The CDR3 extends over 13 amino acids. Germline assignment: CDR1 MNHEY and CDR2 SVGAGI. The CDR3 loop reads CASRRISQETQYF. The CDR3 nucleotides are TGTGCCAGCAGGCGAATCTCTCAAGAGACCCAGTACTTC.

There are many counts of this clonotype. The chain has TRBV7-9 and TRBJ2-3, with D unresolved. The CDR3 runs 14 residues. The ends were cut back, 4 bases at V and 3 bases at J, with 11 bases in the middle. Germline V lookup: CDR1 SEHNR, CDR2 FQNEAQ (reference sequence). The CDR3 sequence is CASSSLLHTDTQYF. The CDR3, as DNA: TGTGCCAGCAGCTCTCTACTCCATACAGATACGCAGTATTTT.

The rearrangement joins TRBV7-9 to TRBJ2-7, with D tentatively TRBD2 (5 bases). The germline V gene encodes CDR1 SEHNR and CDR2 FQNEAQ (reference sequence). The V end lost 5 bases, the J end lost 6 bases, and 26 bases lay between the germline ends. This CDR3 comprises 17 residues. The CDR3 sequence: CASSPPERTSWAVEQYF. CDR3 in DNA: TGTGCCAGCAGCCCCCCGGAAAGGACTTCCTGGGCGGTCGAGCAGTACTTC.

The V call is TRBV4-2, the J call TRBJ2-1, with 9 positions matching TRBD2. CDR3 size: 16 residues. Germline V lookup: CDR1 LGHNA, CDR2 YNFKEQ. V lost 4 bases and J lost 2; bases outside the gene matches: 6. The CDR3 reads CASSLSSGVPYNEQFF. The CDR3 DNA follows: TGTGCCAGCAGCCTGTCTAGCGGGGTGCCCTACAATGAGCAGTTCTTC.

This clonotype was picked up a small number of times. The chain recombines TRBV12-3 or TRBV12-4 with TRBJ2-1, with D tentatively TRBD1 or TRBD2 (5 bases each). V gave up 5 bases and J gave up 5 bases, with 22 bases separating them. CDR3 length equals 17 residues. The CDR3 sequence: CASSLPFKGRTNNEQFF. The CDR3 nucleotides are TGTGCCAGCAGTCTCCCGTTTAAGGGACGCACTAACAATGAGCAGTTCTTC.

The gene calls are TRBV12-3 or TRBV12-4 and TRBJ1-5; maybe TRBD1 (6 bases). The V and J ends lost 10 bases and 2 bases respectively, with 9 bases between them. CDR3 size: 12 residues. CDR3 coding DNA: TGTGCCACCGCAGGGGGCAATCAGCCCCAGCATTTT. Translating it yields CATAGGNQPQHF.

This clonotype was seen more than once but under ten times. The chain combines TRBV29-1 with TRBJ2-5; maybe TRBD2 (8 bases). This CDR3 region has 15 residues. In germline, CDR1 is SQVTM, CDR2 ANQGSEA. V was cut by 3 bases and J by 4 bases, with 18 bases left in between. The CDR3 reads CSVDGQAGGGETQYF. CDR3 nucleotide sequence: TGCAGCGTTGACGGACAGGCGGGAGGCGGAGAGACCCAGTACTTC.

This clonotype came up a few times. The V call is TRBV7-2, the J call TRBJ2-1; D is unresolved. The V gene lost 1 base and the J gene lost 12 bases, with 13 bases spanning the gap. The CDR3 loop spans 13 amino acids. Germline V lookup: CDR1 SGHTA, CDR2 FQGNSA. CDR3 nucleotides: TGTGCCAGCAGCTTAGAGGTGGGCCGAGGGCAGTTCTTC. Translation: CASSLEVGRGQFF.

The V gene is TRBV9, the J gene TRBJ2-5, with D perhaps TRBD2 (6 bases). Germline CDR1 and CDR2: SGDLS and YYNGEE. Trimming stripped 6 bases from V and 1 base from J, with 13 bases between. This CDR3 contains 14 residues. The CDR3 sequence is CASTSGGGQETQYF. The CDR3 nucleotides are TGTGCCAGCACCAGTGGGGGAGGCCAAGAGACCCAGTACTTC.

The chain is built from TRBV9 and TRBJ2-1; D is undetermined. The germline V gene has CDR1 SGDLS and CDR2 YYNGEE. Trimming left V 3 bases short and J 5 bases short, with 6 bases between. The CDR3 contains 12 residues. CDR3 nucleotides: TGTGCCAGCAGCGATGCAAACAATGAGCAGTTCTTC. Protein sequence: CASSDANNEQFF.